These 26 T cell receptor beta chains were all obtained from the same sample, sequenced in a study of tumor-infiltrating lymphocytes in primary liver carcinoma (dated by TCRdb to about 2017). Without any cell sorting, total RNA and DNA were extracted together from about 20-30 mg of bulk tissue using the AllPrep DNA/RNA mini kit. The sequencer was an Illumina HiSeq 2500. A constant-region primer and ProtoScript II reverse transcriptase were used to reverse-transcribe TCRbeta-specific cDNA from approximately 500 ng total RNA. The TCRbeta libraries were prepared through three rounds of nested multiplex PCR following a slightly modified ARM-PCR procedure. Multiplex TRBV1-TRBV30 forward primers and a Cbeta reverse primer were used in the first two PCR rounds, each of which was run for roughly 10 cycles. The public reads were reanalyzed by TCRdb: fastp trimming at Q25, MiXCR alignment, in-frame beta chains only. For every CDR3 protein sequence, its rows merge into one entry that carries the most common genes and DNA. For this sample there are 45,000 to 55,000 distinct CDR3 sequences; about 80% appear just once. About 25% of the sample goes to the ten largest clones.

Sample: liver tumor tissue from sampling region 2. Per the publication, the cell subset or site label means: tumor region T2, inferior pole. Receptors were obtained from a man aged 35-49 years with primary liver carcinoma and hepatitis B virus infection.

CDR3 loop: CASSWTEGEKLFF. The CDR3 DNA is TGTGCCAGCAGCTGGACAGAGGGGGAAAAACTGTTTTTT. The rearrangement links TRBV2 to TRBJ1-4; D is perhaps TRBD1 (6 bases). V lost 6 bases and J 8 bases, leaving 13 bases between the germline ends. Germline-derived CDR1 and CDR2 are SNHLY and FYNNEI. This CDR3 region has 13 residues.

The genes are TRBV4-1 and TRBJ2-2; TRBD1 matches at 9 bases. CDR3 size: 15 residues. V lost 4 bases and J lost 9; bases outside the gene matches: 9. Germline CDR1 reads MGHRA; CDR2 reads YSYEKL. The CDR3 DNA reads TGCGCCAGCAGCCTGAGACAGGGGGAAGCCTGGGAGCTGTTTTTT. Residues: CASSLRQGEAWELFF.

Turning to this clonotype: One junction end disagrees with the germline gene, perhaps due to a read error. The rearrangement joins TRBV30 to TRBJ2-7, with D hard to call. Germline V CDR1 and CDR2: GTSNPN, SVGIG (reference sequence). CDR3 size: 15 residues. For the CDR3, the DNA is TGTGCCTGGAGTCCATGGGCGGAAATGTCCTACGAGCAGTACTTT. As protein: CAWSPWAEMSYEQYF.

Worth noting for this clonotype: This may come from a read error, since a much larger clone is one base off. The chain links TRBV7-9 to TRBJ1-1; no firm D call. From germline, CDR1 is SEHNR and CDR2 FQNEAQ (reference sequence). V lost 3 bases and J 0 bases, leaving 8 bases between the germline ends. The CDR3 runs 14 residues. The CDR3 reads CASSFMVLNTEAFF. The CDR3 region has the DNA TGTGCCAGCAGCTTCATGGTTCTGAACACTGAAGCTTTCTTT.

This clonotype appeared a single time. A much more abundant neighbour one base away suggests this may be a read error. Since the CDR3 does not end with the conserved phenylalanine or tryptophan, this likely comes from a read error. The CDR3 region has the DNA TGTGCCTGGAGGTGGGGGATCCCGAACACTGAAGCTTTCTCT. This sequence encodes CAWRWGIPNTEAFS. V usage is TRBV30 and J usage is TRBJ1-1; perhaps TRBD1 as D (5 bases). Germline CDR1 and CDR2: GTSNPN and SVGIG (reference sequence). The CDR3 consists of 14 residues. The germline V and J ends were trimmed by 3 bases and 1 base, with 12 bases remaining between them.

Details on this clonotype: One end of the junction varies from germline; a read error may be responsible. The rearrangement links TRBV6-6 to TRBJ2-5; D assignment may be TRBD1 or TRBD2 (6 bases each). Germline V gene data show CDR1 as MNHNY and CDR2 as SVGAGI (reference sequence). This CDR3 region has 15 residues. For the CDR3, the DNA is TGTGCCAGCACTCCATTAAGGGGGGTGGGAGAGACCCAGTACTTT. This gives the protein CASTPLRGVGETQYF.

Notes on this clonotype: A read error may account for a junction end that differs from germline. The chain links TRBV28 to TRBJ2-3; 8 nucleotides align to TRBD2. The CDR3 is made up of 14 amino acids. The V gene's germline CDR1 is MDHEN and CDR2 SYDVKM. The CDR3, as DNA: TGTACCAGCGGGGGACTAGGGGTAATGGATACGCAGTATTTT. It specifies CTSGGLGVMDTQYF. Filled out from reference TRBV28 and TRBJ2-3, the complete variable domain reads DVKVTQSSRYLVKRTGEKVFLECVQDMDHENMFWYRQDPGLGLRLIYFSYDVKMKEKGDIPEGYSVSREKKERFSLILESASTNQTSMYLCTSGGLGVMDTQYFGPGTRLTVL.

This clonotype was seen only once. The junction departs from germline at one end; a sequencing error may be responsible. CDR3 protein: CASCFSLAGGNEQFF. The CDR3 coding sequence is TGTGCCAGCTGTTTTAGTCTAGCGGGCGGCAATGAGCAGTTCTTC. J is TRBJ2-1 and V is TRBV12-3 or TRBV12-4, with 8 positions matching TRBD2. CDR3 size: 15 residues.

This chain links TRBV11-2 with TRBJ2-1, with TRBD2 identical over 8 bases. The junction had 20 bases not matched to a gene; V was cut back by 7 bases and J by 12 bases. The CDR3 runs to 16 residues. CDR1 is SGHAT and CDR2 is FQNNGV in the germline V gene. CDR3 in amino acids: CASNLDIGLAMGGQFF. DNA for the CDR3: TGTGCCAGCAATTTGGATATCGGACTAGCCATGGGTGGGCAGTTCTTC.

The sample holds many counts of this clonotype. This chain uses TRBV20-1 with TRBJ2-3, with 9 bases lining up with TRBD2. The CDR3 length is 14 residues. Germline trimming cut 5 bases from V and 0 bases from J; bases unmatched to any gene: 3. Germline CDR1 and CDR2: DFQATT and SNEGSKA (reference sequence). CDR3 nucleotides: TGCAGTGCTGCTAGCGGGAAGAGCACAGATACGCAGTATTTT. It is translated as CSAASGKSTDTQYF.

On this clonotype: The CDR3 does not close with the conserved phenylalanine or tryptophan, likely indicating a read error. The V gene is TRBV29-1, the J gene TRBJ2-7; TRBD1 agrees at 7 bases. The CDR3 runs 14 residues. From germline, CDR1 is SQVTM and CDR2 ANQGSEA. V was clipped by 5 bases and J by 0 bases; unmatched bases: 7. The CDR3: CSVITGDSSYEQYY. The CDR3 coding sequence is TGCAGCGTTATAACAGGGGACAGCTCCTACGAGCAGTACTAC.

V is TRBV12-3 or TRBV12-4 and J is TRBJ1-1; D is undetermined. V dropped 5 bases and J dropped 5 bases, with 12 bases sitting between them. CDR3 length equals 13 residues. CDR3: CASSVTELTEAFF. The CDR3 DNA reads TGTGCCAGCAGTGTCACAGAGTTGACTGAAGCTTTCTTT.

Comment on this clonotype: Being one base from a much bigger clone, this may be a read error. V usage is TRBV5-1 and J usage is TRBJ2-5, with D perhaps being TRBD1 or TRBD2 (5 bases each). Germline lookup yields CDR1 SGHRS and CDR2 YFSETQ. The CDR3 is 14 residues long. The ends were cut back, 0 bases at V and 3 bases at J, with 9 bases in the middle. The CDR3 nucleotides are TGCGCCAGCAGCTTGGGACAGACTAAAGAGACCCAGTACTTC. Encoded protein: CASSLGQTKETQYF.

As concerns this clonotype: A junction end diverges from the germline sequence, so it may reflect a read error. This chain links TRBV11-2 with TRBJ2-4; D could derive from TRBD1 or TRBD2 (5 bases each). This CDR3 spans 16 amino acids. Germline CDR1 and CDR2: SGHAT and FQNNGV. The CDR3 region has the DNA TGTGTCAGCAGCTTAGATTCGGGGCTAGCCAAAAACATTCAGGATTTC. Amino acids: CVSSLDSGLAKNIQDF.

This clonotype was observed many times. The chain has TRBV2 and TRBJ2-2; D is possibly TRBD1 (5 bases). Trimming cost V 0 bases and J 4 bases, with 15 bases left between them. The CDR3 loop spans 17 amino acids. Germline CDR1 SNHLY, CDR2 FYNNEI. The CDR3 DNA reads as TGTGCCAGCAGTGAAGCAGGGGTCCGATCTGGCACCGGGGAGCTGTTTTTT. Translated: CASSEAGVRSGTGELFF.

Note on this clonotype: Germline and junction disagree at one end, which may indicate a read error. The CDR3 DNA reads as TGTGCAAGCAGCTTAACTAACACTGTCTACGAGCAGTACTTC. Translation gives CASSLTNTVYEQYF. The chain couples TRBV11-2 to TRBJ2-7; no clear D. Germline CDR1 reads SGHAT; CDR2 reads FQNNGV. The CDR3 extends over 14 amino acids.

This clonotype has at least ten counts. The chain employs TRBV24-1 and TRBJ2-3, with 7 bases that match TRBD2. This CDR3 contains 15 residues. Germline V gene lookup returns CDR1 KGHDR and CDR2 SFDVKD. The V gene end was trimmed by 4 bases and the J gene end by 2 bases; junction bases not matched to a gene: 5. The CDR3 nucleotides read TGTGCCACCAGTGACTTTAGCGGGCTCACAGATACGCAGTATTTT. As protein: CATSDFSGLTDTQYF.

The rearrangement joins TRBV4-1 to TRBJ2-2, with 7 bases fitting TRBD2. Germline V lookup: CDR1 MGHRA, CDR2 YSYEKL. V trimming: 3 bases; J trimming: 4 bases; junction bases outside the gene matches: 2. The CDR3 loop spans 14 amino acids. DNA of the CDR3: TGCGCCAGCAGCCAGGGACTATTCACCGGGGAGCTGTTTTTT. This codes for CASSQGLFTGELFF.

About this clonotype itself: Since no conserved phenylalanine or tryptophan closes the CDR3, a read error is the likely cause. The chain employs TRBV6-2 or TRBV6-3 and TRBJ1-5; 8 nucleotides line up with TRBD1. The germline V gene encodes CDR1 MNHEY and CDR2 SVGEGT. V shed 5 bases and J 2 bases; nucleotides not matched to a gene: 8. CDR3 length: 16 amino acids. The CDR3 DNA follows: TGTGCCAGCAGTAAGGGGGACAGGAGTGGCAATCAGCCCCAGCATTTG. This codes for CASSKGDRSGNQPQHL.

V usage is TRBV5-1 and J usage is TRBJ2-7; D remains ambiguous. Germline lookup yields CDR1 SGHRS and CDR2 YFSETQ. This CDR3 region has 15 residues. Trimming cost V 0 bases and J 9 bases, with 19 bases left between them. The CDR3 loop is CASSLVETAFIGQYF. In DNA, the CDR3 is TGCGCCAGCAGCTTGGTTGAGACGGCCTTCATAGGGCAGTACTTC.

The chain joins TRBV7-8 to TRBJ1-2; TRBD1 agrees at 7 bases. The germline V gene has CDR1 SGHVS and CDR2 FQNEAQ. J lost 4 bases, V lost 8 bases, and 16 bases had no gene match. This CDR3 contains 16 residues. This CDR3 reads CASGSSTLRDSYGYTF. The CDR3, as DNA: TGTGCCAGCGGGTCGTCAACGCTCCGGGACAGCTATGGCTACACCTTC.

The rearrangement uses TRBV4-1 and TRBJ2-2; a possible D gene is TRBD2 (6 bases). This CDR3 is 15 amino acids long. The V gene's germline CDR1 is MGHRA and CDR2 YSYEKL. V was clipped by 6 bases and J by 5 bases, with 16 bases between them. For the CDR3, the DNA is TGCGCCAGCAGTTTAGCGGAAGATGTAACCGGGGAGCTGTTTTTT. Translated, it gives CASSLAEDVTGELFF.

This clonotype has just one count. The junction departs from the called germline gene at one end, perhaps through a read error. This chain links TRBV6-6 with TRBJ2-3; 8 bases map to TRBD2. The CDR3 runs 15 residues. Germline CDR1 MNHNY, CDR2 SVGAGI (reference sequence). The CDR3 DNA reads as TGTGCCAGCAGTACGACTAGCGACCTCACAAATACGCAGTATTTT. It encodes CASSTTSDLTNTQYF.

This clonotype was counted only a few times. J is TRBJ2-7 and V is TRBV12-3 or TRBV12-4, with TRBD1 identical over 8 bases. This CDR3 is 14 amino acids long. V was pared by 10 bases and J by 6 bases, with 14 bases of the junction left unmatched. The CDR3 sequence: CANSMGQALGEQYF. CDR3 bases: TGTGCCAACAGCATGGGACAGGCTCTCGGCGAGCAGTACTTC.

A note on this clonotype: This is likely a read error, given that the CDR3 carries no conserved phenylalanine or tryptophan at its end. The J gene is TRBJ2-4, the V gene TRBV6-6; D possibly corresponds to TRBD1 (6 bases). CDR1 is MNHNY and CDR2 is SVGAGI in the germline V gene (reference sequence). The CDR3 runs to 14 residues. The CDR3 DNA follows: TGTACCAGCAGTTCCTTGACAGGTGGAAACATTCAGTACTTA. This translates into CTSSSLTGGNIQYL.

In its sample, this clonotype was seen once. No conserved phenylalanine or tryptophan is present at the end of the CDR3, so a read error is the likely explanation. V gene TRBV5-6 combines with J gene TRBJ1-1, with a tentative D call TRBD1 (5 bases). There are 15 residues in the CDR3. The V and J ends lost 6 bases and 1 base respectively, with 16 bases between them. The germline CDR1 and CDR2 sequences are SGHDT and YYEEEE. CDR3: CASMRGPDSNTEAFC. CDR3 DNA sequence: TGTGCCAGCATGAGGGGCCCAGACTCGAACACTGAAGCTTTCTGT.